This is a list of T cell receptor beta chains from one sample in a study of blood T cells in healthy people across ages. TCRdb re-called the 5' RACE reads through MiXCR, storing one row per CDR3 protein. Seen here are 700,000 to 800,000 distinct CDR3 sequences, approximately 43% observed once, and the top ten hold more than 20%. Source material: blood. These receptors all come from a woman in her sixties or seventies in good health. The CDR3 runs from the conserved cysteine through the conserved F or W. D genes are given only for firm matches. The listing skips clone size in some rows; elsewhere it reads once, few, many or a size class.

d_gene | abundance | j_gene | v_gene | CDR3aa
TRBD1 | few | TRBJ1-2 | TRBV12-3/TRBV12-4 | CASSTTGGAGGYTF
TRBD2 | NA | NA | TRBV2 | CASREERLADEQYF
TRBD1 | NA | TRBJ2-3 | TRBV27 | CASRDRGQVGTDTQYF
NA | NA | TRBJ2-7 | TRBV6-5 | CASSSSDRGCNEQYF
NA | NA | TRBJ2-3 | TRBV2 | CASSATLTNTQYF
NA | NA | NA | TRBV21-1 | CASSTGETNGRDRYEQYF
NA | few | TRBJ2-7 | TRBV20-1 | CTVPGRLSYEQYF
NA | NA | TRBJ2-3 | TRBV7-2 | CASSAFTTGTQYF
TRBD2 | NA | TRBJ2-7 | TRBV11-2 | CASSSAGDSWIRSSYNEQYF
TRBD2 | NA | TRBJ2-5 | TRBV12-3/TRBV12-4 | CASNNLRGAQETQYF
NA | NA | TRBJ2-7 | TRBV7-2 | CASKGKQFFSYEQYF
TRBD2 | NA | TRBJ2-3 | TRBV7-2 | CASSLGRLAGSRDTQYF
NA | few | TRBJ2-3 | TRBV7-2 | CASSLGVSFTDTQYF
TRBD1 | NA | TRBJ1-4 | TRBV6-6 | CASIRGRQGYNEKLFF
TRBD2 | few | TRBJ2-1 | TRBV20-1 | CSARRAGGPFNEQFF
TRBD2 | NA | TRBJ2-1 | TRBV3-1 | CASSQAGASGSPGEQFF
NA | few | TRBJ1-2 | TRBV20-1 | CSARDRALPGYTF
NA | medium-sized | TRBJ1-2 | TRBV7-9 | CASSPRDFEGGYTF
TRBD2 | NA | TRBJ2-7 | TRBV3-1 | CASSQGIGLAYDEQYF
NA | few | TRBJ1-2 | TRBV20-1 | CSARVVQSNYGYTF
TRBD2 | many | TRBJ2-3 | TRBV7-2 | CASSPSGGRTDTQYF
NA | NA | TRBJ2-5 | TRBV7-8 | CASSTRELAGETQYF
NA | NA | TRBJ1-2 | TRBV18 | CASSTDGRYGYTF
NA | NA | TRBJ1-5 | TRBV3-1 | CASSQDTREDQPQHF
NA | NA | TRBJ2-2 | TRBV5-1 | CASSLRTDNTGELFF
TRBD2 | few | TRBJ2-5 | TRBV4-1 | CASSQEGQAGVGGTQYF
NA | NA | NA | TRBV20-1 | CSARDTGFPNIQYF
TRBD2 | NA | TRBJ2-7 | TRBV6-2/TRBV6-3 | CASSPGTSMGEQYF
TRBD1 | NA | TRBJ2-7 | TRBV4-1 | CASSHAIPGQGYEQYF
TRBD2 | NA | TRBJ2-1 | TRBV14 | CASSHRHQNGLDGQFF
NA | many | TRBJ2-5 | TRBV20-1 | CSARDLADQETQYF
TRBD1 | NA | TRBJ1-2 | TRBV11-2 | CASSFGQGGSYGYTF
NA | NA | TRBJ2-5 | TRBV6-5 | CASNVRGARETQYF
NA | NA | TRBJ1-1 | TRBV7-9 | CASSTRQDMNTEAFF
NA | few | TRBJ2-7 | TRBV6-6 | CASSSGRDSEQYF
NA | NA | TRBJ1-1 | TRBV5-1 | CASSLAGRGTEAFF
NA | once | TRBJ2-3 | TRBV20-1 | CSARVVEFTDTQYF
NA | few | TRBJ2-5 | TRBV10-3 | CAISESGPQVGTQYF
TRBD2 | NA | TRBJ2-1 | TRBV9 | CASSPRRGADNEQFF
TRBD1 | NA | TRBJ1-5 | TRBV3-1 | CASSQEGTGGNQPQHF
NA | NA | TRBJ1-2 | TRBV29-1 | CSVEPIKGVGGYTF
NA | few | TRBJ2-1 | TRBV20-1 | CSAKLYNEQFF
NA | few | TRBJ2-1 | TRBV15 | CATSRDLKDEQFF
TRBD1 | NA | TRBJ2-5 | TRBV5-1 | CASSLNLGQGDNEQYF
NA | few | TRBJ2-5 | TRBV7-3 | CASSLTRGETQYF